Reported below is one T cell receptor beta chain. The CDR3 loop spans 11 amino acids. In germline, CDR1 is MDHEN, CDR2 SYDVKM. V lost 5 bases to trimming and J lost 14 bases; unmatched junction nucleotides: 8. A multiplex PCR was run with 60 Vbeta primers and 13 Jbeta primers. Some clones are missing from TCRdb's copy, which holds only in-frame ones; the method was immunoSEQ multiplex PCR. The sample includes 140,000 to 150,000 clones, approximately 78% of them seen just once. The data derive from a study of cytomegalovirus exposure and HLA in healthy donors. The chain carries TRBV28 and TRBJ2-5; 7 nucleotides agree with TRBD1. Sample: PBMCs. This TCR derives from a female donor in good health and CMV-seronegative. The CDR3 DNA reads as TGTGCCAGCAGTCGACAGGGCGCGAACTACTTC. Its translation: CASSRQGANYF. Full variable domain (missing parts from reference TRBV28 and TRBJ2-5): DVKVTQSSRYLVKRTGEKVFLECVQDMDHENMFWYRQDPGLGLRLIYFSYDVKMKEKGDIPEGYSVSREKKERFSLILESASTNQTSMYLCASSRQGANYFGPGTRLLVL.